The next 30 T cell receptor beta chains were all read from a single sample in a study of blood T cell repertoires in COVID-19. Produced via immunoSEQ multiplex PCR; TCRdb's table is partial and in-frame only. Here the sample spans approximately 390,000 clones, 88% being singletons. The sample comprised PBMCs or T cells enriched from blood (not recorded which). The receptors shown here come from a middle-aged woman with acute COVID-19.

The chain uses TRBV7-9 and TRBJ1-4, with a weak D call TRBD1 (5 bases). Trimming stripped 5 bases from V and 4 bases from J, with 11 bases between. Per germline, CDR1 SEHNR and CDR2 FQNEAQ (reference sequence). The CDR3 sequence is 14 residues long. CDR3 DNA: TGTGCCAGCAGCAAACAGGAGTTTAATGAAAAACTGTTTTTT. Its protein is CASSKQEFNEKLFF.

For this clone: Germline is not matched at one junction end, which may reflect a read error. The V call is TRBV6-2 or TRBV6-3, the J call TRBJ2-7, with TRBD2 matching 7 bases. Per germline, CDR1 MNHEY and CDR2 SVGEGT. This CDR3 contains 14 residues. DNA of the CDR3: TGTGCCAGCAGCTACTTTGGGGGGGCCTACGAGCAGTACTTC. Its protein product is CASSYFGGAYEQYF.

The chain combines TRBV5-4 with TRBJ1-1, with 9 bases lining up with TRBD1. The CDR3 contains 14 residues. The V and J ends lost 3 bases and 5 bases, in that order; junction bases with no gene match: 5. Germline CDR1 reads SGHNT; CDR2 reads YYREEE (reference sequence). CDR3 in DNA: TGTGCCAGCAGCTCCGGGACAGGGAGGACTGAAGCTTTCTTT. Its translation: CASSSGTGRTEAFF.

The genes are TRBV19 and TRBJ1-2; 12 nucleotides agree with TRBD1. The germline gives CDR1 LNHDA, CDR2 SQIVND (reference sequence). The CDR3 covers 14 residues. The V segment lost 6 bases and the J segment 7 bases; nucleotides outside the gene matches: 6. CDR3 residues: CASSGTGGKSGYTF. CDR3 sequence (DNA): TGTGCCAGTAGCGGGACAGGGGGCAAGAGTGGCTACACCTTC.

There are a few counts of this clone. This chain joins TRBV2 and TRBJ2-2, with TRBD1 identical over 7 bases. Unmatched junction bases numbered 8, after V lost 8 bases and J lost 5 bases. Germline CDR1 reads SNHLY; CDR2 reads FYNNEI. This CDR3 has 14 residues. The CDR3 nucleotides are TGTGCCAGCCGTGGGACAGTTTATACCGGGGAGCTGTTTTTT. The encoded protein is CASRGTVYTGELFF.

The genes are TRBV5-5 and TRBJ1-4; 8 nucleotides agree with TRBD1. This CDR3 region has 14 residues. The junction had 3 bases not matched to a gene; V was cut back by 4 bases and J by 4 bases. Looked up from germline, CDR1 is SGHKS and CDR2 is YYEKEE (reference sequence). The chain's CDR3 is CASSRTGSNEKLFF. The CDR3, as DNA: TGTGCCAGCAGCCGGACAGGGAGTAATGAAAAACTGTTTTTT. The full variable domain, in which reference TRBV5-5 and TRBJ1-4 provide the parts outside the CDR3, is DAGVTQSPTHLIKTRGQQVTLRCSPISGHKSVSWYQQVLGQGPQFIFQYYEKEERGRGNFPDRFSARQFPNYSSELNVNALLLGDSALYLCASSRTGSNEKLFFGSGTQLSVL.

The genes are TRBV4-1 and TRBJ2-6, with 16 bases aligning to TRBD2. CDR1 is MGHRA and CDR2 is YSYEKL in the germline V gene. The CDR3 has 21 residues. After removal of 3 bases from V and 0 bases from J, the junction contained 8 bases not matched to a gene. The CDR3 is CASSHRGTSGGAGSGANVLTF. Here the CDR3 DNA reads TGCGCCAGCAGCCACCGCGGGACTAGCGGGGGGGCCGGCTCTGGGGCCAACGTCCTGACTTTC.

This clone occurred once. V usage is TRBV4-1 and J usage is TRBJ2-7, with a tentative D call TRBD1 (7 bases). The CDR3 loop spans 15 amino acids. Germline V gene lookup returns CDR1 MGHRA and CDR2 YSYEKL. V was shortened by 4 bases and J by 6 bases, with 19 bases between the two germline ends. CDR3: CASSPQGVAGGEQYF. CDR3 sequence (DNA): TGCGCCAGCAGCCCGCAGGGGGTCGCCGGGGGCGAGCAGTACTTC.

In regard to this clone: Compared with germline, one end of the junction differs, possibly owing to a read error. The chain links TRBV29-1 to TRBJ1-2, with no clear D. This CDR3 is built from 8 residues. From germline, CDR1 is SQVTM and CDR2 ANQGSEA. CDR3 protein: CSVENRDF. In DNA, the CDR3 is TGCAGCGTTGAAAACCGGGACTTC. Drawing the rest from reference TRBV29-1 and TRBJ1-2, the complete variable domain is SAVISQKPSRDICQRGTSLTIQCQVDSQVTMMFWYRQQPGQSLTLIATANQGSEATYESGFVIDKFPISRPNLTFSTLTVSNMSPEDSSIYLCSVENRDFGSGTRLTVV.

The chain is built from TRBV24-1 and TRBJ1-1, with D uncertain. V gave up 1 base and J gave up 1 base, with 6 bases separating them. The germline CDR1 and CDR2 sequences are KGHDR and SFDVKD. This CDR3 comprises 14 residues. The CDR3 DNA is TGTGCCACCAGTGATTTTTCCGGGAACACTGAAGCTTTCTTT. This translates into CATSDFSGNTEAFF.

The chain uses TRBV2 and TRBJ1-6; 7 positions agree with TRBD1. Germline lookup yields CDR1 SNHLY and CDR2 FYNNEI. Trimming cost V 3 bases and J 8 bases; bases outside gene matches: 4. This CDR3 spans 14 amino acids. DNA of the CDR3: TGTGCCAGCAGTGATGAGGGGGCATATTCACCCCTCCACTTT. Protein sequence: CASSDEGAYSPLHF. The full variable domain, its missing parts supplied by reference TRBV2 and TRBJ1-6, is EPEVTQTPSHQVTQMGQEVILRCVPISNHLYFYWYRQILGQKVEFLVSFYNNEISEKSEIFDDQFSVERPDGSNFTLKIRSTKLEDSAMYFCASSDEGAYSPLHFGNGTRLTVT.

The chain employs TRBV5-6 and TRBJ2-7, with D uncertain. The germline CDR1 and CDR2 sequences are SGHDT and YYEEEE. The CDR3 spans 14 residues. V lost 4 bases and J 7 bases, leaving 18 bases between the germline ends. CDR3 sequence: CASSHPSLLREQYF. The CDR3 nucleotides read TGTGCCAGCAGCCATCCGAGCTTACTCCGGGAGCAGTACTTC. The full variable domain, with the rest looked up from reference TRBV5-6 and TRBJ2-7, is DAGVTQSPTHLIKTRGQQVTLRCSPKSGHDTVSWYQQALGQGPQFIFQYYEEEERQRGNFPDRFSGHQFPNYSSELNVNALLLGDSALYLCASSHPSLLREQYFGPGTRLTVT.

The chain couples TRBV12-5 to TRBJ1-1; 7 nucleotides align to TRBD1. CDR1 and CDR2 (germline): LGHNT, FRNRAP. The CDR3 sequence is 12 residues long. Trimming cost V 3 bases and J 11 bases; bases outside gene matches: 6. This CDR3 reads CASGFGRGHAFF. In DNA form, the CDR3 reads TGTGCTAGTGGTTTCGGTAGGGGGCATGCTTTCTTT. Together with reference TRBV12-5 and TRBJ1-1, the CDR3 gives the full variable domain: DARVTQTPRHKVTEMGQEVTMRCQPILGHNTVFWYRQTMMQGLELLAYFRNRAPLDDSGMPKDRFSAEMPDATLATLKIQPSEPRDSAVYFCASGFGRGHAFFGQGTRLTVV.

The rearrangement joins TRBV6-5 to TRBJ1-1; D gene uncertain. V lost 4 bases, J lost 8 bases, and 20 bases lay in between. This CDR3 has 15 amino acids. The germline gives CDR1 MNHEY, CDR2 SVGAGI. In DNA form, the CDR3 reads TGTGCCAGCAGTTGGGGTCCGGTACGGGAAAGGGAAGCTTTCTTT. It translates to CASSWGPVREREAFF.

Written as DNA, the CDR3 is TGTGCCAGCAGCGTGGGCTTGTCAGCGGGGCCTCAAGAGACCCAGTACTTC. Protein: CASSVGLSAGPQETQYF. The chain carries TRBV7-6 and TRBJ2-5, with 7 bases that match TRBD2. Trimming removed 5 bases from V and 2 bases from J; junction bases left unmatched: 14. This CDR3 comprises 17 residues. The germline V gene has CDR1 SGHVS and CDR2 FNYEAQ.

CDR3 nucleotides: TGTGCCAGTAGCTGGGACAGTCGCACTTCACCCCTCCACTTT. Its protein product is CASSWDSRTSPLHF. This chain links TRBV19 with TRBJ1-6; 7 bases match TRBD1. CDR3 size: 14 residues. J was trimmed by 9 bases and V by 6 bases; bases with no gene match: 8. The germline V gene encodes CDR1 LNHDA and CDR2 SQIVND (reference sequence).

This chain joins TRBV19 and TRBJ1-1; 9 bases are a match to TRBD1. J was trimmed by 1 base and V by 7 bases; bases with no gene match: 10. The germline gives CDR1 LNHDA, CDR2 SQIVND (reference sequence). The length of the CDR3 is 16 residues. CDR3 loop: CASIQGAIPGNTEAFF. CDR3 bases: TGTGCCAGTATACAGGGGGCGATACCGGGGAACACTGAAGCTTTCTTT.

J is TRBJ2-2 and V is TRBV24-1; D perhaps matches TRBD2 (5 bases). Germline-derived CDR1 and CDR2 are KGHDR and SFDVKD. V dropped 2 bases and J dropped 4 bases, with 13 bases sitting between them. This CDR3 is 16 amino acids long. The DNA for the CDR3 is TGTGCCACCAGTGATTCCGCGGGCTCTACCACCGGGGAGCTGTTTTTT. Its translation: CATSDSAGSTTGELFF.

This chain joins TRBV5-6 and TRBJ2-5, with D possibly matching TRBD1 (6 bases). Germline V lookup: CDR1 SGHDT, CDR2 YYEEEE. The CDR3 has 14 residues. Trimming shortened V by 2 bases and J by 1 base, and 9 bases separated the two germline ends. The CDR3 nucleotides are TGTGCCAGCAGCTTTACAGGGTTCCAAGAGACCCAGTACTTC. Translated: CASSFTGFQETQYF.

The chain is built from TRBV29-1 and TRBJ2-7, with 16 nucleotides matching TRBD2. The germline V gene has CDR1 SQVTM and CDR2 ANQGSEA. The CDR3 extends over 19 amino acids. The V gene end was trimmed by 7 bases and the J gene end by 7 bases; junction bases not matched to a gene: 22. CDR3 DNA: TGCAGCGGGCCCGGGGGACCGGGACTAGCGGGGGGGCGTGAAAAAGAGCAGTACTTC. Protein product: CSGPGGPGLAGGREKEQYF.

This chain links TRBV7-9 with TRBJ2-5, with TRBD2 as a possible D gene (5 bases). Deletions cut 1 base from V and 5 bases from J, with 20 bases between. The CDR3 has 17 residues. Germline CDR1 reads SEHNR; CDR2 reads FQNEAQ (reference sequence). The CDR3 region is CASSLGPVRAQRETQYF. CDR3 sequence (DNA): TGTGCCAGCAGCTTAGGCCCTGTGAGGGCCCAACGGGAGACCCAGTACTTC.

This chain joins TRBV9 and TRBJ2-2; weak D call: TRBD2 (7 bases). CDR3 length: 18 amino acids. Germline assignment: CDR1 SGDLS and CDR2 YYNGEE. V gave up 1 base and J gave up 5 bases, with 21 bases separating them. This chain's CDR3 is CASSVLGGPSARTGELFF. CDR3 nucleotides: TGTGCCAGCAGCGTATTGGGGGGGCCCTCCGCGAGGACCGGGGAGCTGTTTTTT.

The chain uses TRBV2 and TRBJ2-7; D unresolved. Looked up from germline, CDR1 is SNHLY and CDR2 is FYNNEI. The CDR3 length is 11 residues. Trimming took 7 bases from V and 3 from J, leaving 7 bases between them. In DNA, the CDR3 is TGTGCCAGCACTTTCGGCTACGAGCAGTACTTC. This codes for CASTFGYEQYF.

The V gene is TRBV7-2, the J gene TRBJ1-3; no clear D. The CDR3 extends over 16 amino acids. Trimming took 1 base from V and 3 from J, leaving 13 bases between them. Germline loops: CDR1 SGHTA, CDR2 FQGNSA. The CDR3 DNA reads TGTGCCAGCAGCTTAGGAGGGAGGGTGCGTGGAAACACCATATATTTT. As protein: CASSLGGRVRGNTIYF.

The chain recombines TRBV3-1 (or the pseudogene TRBV3-2) with TRBJ1-4; the match to TRBD1 covers 8 bases. Trimming at V came to 6 bases and at J to 0 bases, leaving 9 bases not matched to a gene. The length of the CDR3 is 17 residues. CDR1 and CDR2 from the germline V gene are LGHDT and YNNKEL (reference sequence). The CDR3 loop is CASSPGTGRATNEKLFF. The CDR3 bases are TGTGCCAGCAGTCCCGGGACAGGCCGTGCAACTAATGAAAAACTGTTTTTT.

The chain recombines TRBV30 with TRBJ1-3, with a weak D call TRBD1 (5 bases). V was trimmed by 2 bases and J by 5 bases, leaving 13 bases between them. There are 14 residues in the CDR3. Per the germline V gene, CDR1 is GTSNPN and CDR2 is SVGIG (reference sequence). Written as DNA, the CDR3 is TGTGCCTGGAGTTTGGGCAGGGTCCGAAACACCATATATTTT. Amino acid sequence: CAWSLGRVRNTIYF.

A single count supports this clone. This rearrangement joins TRBV9 to TRBJ2-7; 8 bases line up with TRBD2. The length of the CDR3 is 17 residues. After removal of 0 bases from V and 7 bases from J, the junction contained 15 bases not matched to a gene. Germline V gene sequence: CDR1 SGDLS, CDR2 YYNGEE. The CDR3 spells CASSVEGSGVRAREQYF. The CDR3 DNA sequence: TGTGCCAGCAGCGTAGAGGGTAGCGGGGTCCGGGCTCGTGAGCAGTACTTC.

Concerning this clone itself: This same CDR3 is encoded by further DNA sequences in the sample. This sequence joins TRBV7-2 and TRBJ1-3; no reliable D call. The V end was cut by 5 bases, the J end by 0 bases, with 8 bases between. The CDR3 covers 14 residues. The germline gives CDR1 SGHTA, CDR2 FQGNSA. DNA of the CDR3: TGTGCCAGCAGCCTTGCGGGCTCTGGAAACACCATATATTTT. Encoded protein: CASSLAGSGNTIYF.

This chain connects TRBV10-3 to TRBJ2-5; 11 bases map to TRBD2. The V segment lost 3 bases and the J segment 4 bases; nucleotides outside the gene matches: 19. Germline-derived CDR1 and CDR2 are ENHRY and SYGVKD. CDR3 length equals 20 residues. The CDR3 is CAISEIGLAGGMGPRETQYF. DNA for the CDR3: TGTGCCATCAGTGAAATAGGGCTAGCGGGGGGCATGGGACCCCGAGAGACCCAGTACTTC.

The rearrangement links TRBV5-6 to TRBJ1-6; no definite D call. CDR3 length: 12 residues. V was pared by 1 base and J by 9 bases, with 5 bases between. Germline values: CDR1 SGHDT, CDR2 YYEEEE. CDR3 sequence (DNA): TGTGCCAGCAGCTTGTCGGGTTCACCCCTCCACTTT. It specifies CASSLSGSPLHF.